One sample yielded the 27 T cell receptor beta chains listed below, sequenced in a study of OX40 agonist ivuxolimab in advanced cancers. Produced via immunoSEQ multiplex PCR; TCRdb's table is partial and in-frame only. The data contain 37,000 or so clones, 60% to 80% of them singletons. The sequences come from CD4+ or CD8+ T cells sorted from blood, collected in a trial of the OX40 agonist ivuxolimab. The receptors stem from an adult with an advanced solid tumor such as melanoma, head and neck, liver or kidney cancer.

The V gene is TRBV28, the J gene TRBJ1-4, with 8 bases matching TRBD1. CDR3 length: 13 residues. From germline, CDR1 is MDHEN and CDR2 SYDVKM. V gave up 7 bases and J gave up 8 bases; unmatched junction bases: 6. The CDR3 coding sequence is TGTGCCAGCATTCAGGGGGCTGGGGAAAAACTGTTTTTT. Translation gives CASIQGAGEKLFF.

The chain couples TRBV6-5 to TRBJ1-2, with D hard to call. V lost 8 bases, J lost 9 bases, and 22 bases lay in between. The germline CDR1 and CDR2 sequences are MNHEY and SVGAGI. This CDR3 is 14 amino acids long. The chain's CDR3 is CASLELRSTMSYTF. The DNA for the CDR3 is TGTGCCAGCTTAGAGTTGCGGTCTACGATGAGCTACACCTTC.

V is TRBV5-1 and J is TRBJ2-7; 7 bases fit TRBD1. J was trimmed by 1 base and V by 2 bases; bases with no gene match: 3. Germline V CDR1 and CDR2: SGHRS, YFSETQ. The CDR3 has 14 residues. CDR3 sequence (DNA): TGCGCCAGCAGCTTTATGACAGGGTCCTACGAGCAGTACTTC. This sequence encodes CASSFMTGSYEQYF.

This clone was counted a few times. The genes are TRBV5-1 and TRBJ1-3; no clear D. The CDR3 contains 14 residues. V lost 4 bases and J lost 2, with 10 bases in between. Germline values: CDR1 SGHRS, CDR2 YFSETQ. CDR3 nucleotide sequence: TGCGCCAGCAGCCCCCTAGGGACTGGAAACACCATATATTTT. Translated: CASSPLGTGNTIYF.

This clone showed up many times. This sequence joins TRBV19 and TRBJ1-6; D is ambiguous. The CDR3 has 13 residues. Looked up from germline, CDR1 is LNHDA and CDR2 is SQIVND (reference sequence). V lost 4 bases, J lost 9 bases, and 10 bases lay in between. CDR3 DNA sequence: TGTGCCAGTAGTAACCGGGTCGCTTCACCCCTCCACTTT. Residues: CASSNRVASPLHF. The whole variable domain, filled in from reference TRBV19 and TRBJ1-6, reads DGGITQSPKYLFRKEGQNVTLSCEQNLNHDAMYWYRQDPGQGLRLIYYSQIVNDFQKGDIAEGYSVSREKKESFPLTVTSAQKNPTAFYLCASSNRVASPLHFGNGTRLTVT.

The chain has TRBV5-1 and TRBJ1-1, with a weak D call TRBD1 (5 bases). Germline CDR1 reads SGHRS; CDR2 reads YFSETQ. CDR3 length: 11 amino acids. Trimming pared 5 bases from V and 5 bases from J, leaving 7 bases between. The CDR3 DNA sequence: TGCGCCAGCAGGGGGGAAACTGAAGCTTTCTTT. Encoded protein: CASRGETEAFF.

This chain joins TRBV9 and TRBJ2-7; perhaps TRBD2 as D (5 bases). The CDR3 is 13 amino acids. Germline V gene data show CDR1 as SGDLS and CDR2 as YYNGEE. With 0 bases removed from V and 4 bases from J, the gap between germline ends came to 8 bases. The chain's CDR3 is CASSVDGEYEQYF. CDR3 nucleotides: TGTGCCAGCAGCGTAGACGGGGAGTACGAGCAGTACTTC.

This chain uses TRBV10-3 with TRBJ1-2; 8 bases are shared with TRBD1. The CDR3 totals 13 residues. Trimming cost V 10 bases and J 5 bases; bases outside gene matches: 9. Germline assignment: CDR1 ENHRY and CDR2 SYGVKD. Here the CDR3 reads CATGGRGPYGYTF. The CDR3 nucleotides are TGTGCCACTGGCGGCAGGGGGCCGTATGGCTACACCTTC.

The rearrangement links TRBV6-5 to TRBJ1-6; D not resolved. This CDR3 is 16 amino acids long. Trimming stripped 2 bases from V and 0 bases from J, with 8 bases between. Per germline, CDR1 MNHEY and CDR2 SVGAGI. The CDR3 DNA is TGTGCCAGCAGTTACCAAACCTTCTCCTATAATTCACCCCTCCACTTT. It is translated as CASSYQTFSYNSPLHF.

The CDR3 DNA reads as TGTGCCAGCAGCTCGGGACAGGTCGGAAACACCATATATTTT. Translating gives CASSSGQVGNTIYF. The rearrangement uses TRBV7-9 and TRBJ1-3; 8 positions match TRBD1. Germline trimming cut 4 bases from V and 4 bases from J; bases unmatched to any gene: 3. This CDR3 spans 14 amino acids. The germline CDR1 and CDR2 sequences are SEHNR and FQNEAQ (reference sequence).

This chain connects TRBV2 to TRBJ1-6; no clear D gene. CDR1 and CDR2 (germline): SNHLY, FYNNEI. The CDR3 length is 14 residues. The V end was cut by 7 bases, the J end by 9 bases, with 16 bases between. CDR3 DNA: TGTGCCAGCACACCGGGGATGGAGGCTTCACCCCTCCACTTT. Protein sequence: CASTPGMEASPLHF.

The CDR3: CASRVQGGYYGYTF. The CDR3, as DNA: TGTGCCAGCAGGGTACAGGGGGGCTACTATGGCTACACCTTC. The chain joins TRBV2 to TRBJ1-2; 8 nucleotides match TRBD1. Trimming removed 6 bases from V and 3 bases from J; junction bases left unmatched: 6. This CDR3 region has 14 residues. Germline V gene sequence: CDR1 SNHLY, CDR2 FYNNEI.

This chain connects TRBV7-8 to TRBJ2-7; 7 nucleotides agree with TRBD2. CDR1 is SGHVS and CDR2 is FQNEAQ in the germline V gene. Trimming at V came to 1 base and at J to 3 bases, leaving 6 bases not matched to a gene. The CDR3 is 15 amino acids. The CDR3 nucleotides are TGTGCCAGCAGCTTAGGCCCAGCGGGGAACTACGAGCAGTACGTC. Its translation: CASSLGPAGNYEQYV.

V and J are TRBV6-1 and TRBJ1-5; 7 nucleotides line up with TRBD1. V lost 11 bases, J lost 0 bases, and 7 bases stayed unmatched. The CDR3 sequence is 14 residues long. Per the germline V gene, CDR1 is MNHNS and CDR2 is SASEGT. The CDR3 here is CAGQGVDSNQPQHF. The DNA for the CDR3 is TGTGCCGGCCAGGGGGTGGATAGCAATCAGCCCCAGCATTTT.

The chain links TRBV6-5 to TRBJ1-2, with no clear D. CDR1 and CDR2 (germline): MNHEY, SVGAGI. V was trimmed by 3 bases and J by 1 base, leaving 9 bases between them. CDR3 length: 14 amino acids. The DNA for the CDR3 is TGTGCCAGCAGTTATGGCAATTTTAACTATGGCTACACCTTC. Translated: CASSYGNFNYGYTF.

The genes are TRBV28 and TRBJ1-2, with D maybe TRBD1 (6 bases). Per the germline V gene, CDR1 is MDHEN and CDR2 is SYDVKM. The CDR3 length is 13 residues. Trimming stripped 7 bases from V and 8 bases from J, with 17 bases between. As DNA, the CDR3 is TGTGCCAGCAACGCACTACAGGGATCCGGCTACACCTTC. Encoded protein: CASNALQGSGYTF.

The V call is TRBV5-1, the J call TRBJ1-1, with unresolved D. The CDR3 length is 17 residues. The germline V and J ends were trimmed by 0 bases and 2 bases, with 17 bases remaining between them. CDR1 is SGHRS, CDR2 YFSETQ, per germline. CDR3 sequence (DNA): TGCGCCAGCAGCTTGGGGATCCCGGGAGTCACTAACACTGAAGCTTTCTTT. This codes for CASSLGIPGVTNTEAFF. Combining the CDR3 with reference TRBV5-1 and TRBJ1-1 gives the whole variable domain KAGVTQTPRYLIKTRGQQVTLSCSPISGHRSVSWYQQTPGQGLQFLFEYFSETQRNKGNFPGRFSGRQFSNSRSEMNVSTLELGDSALYLCASSLGIPGVTNTEAFFGQGTRLTVV.

This clone was detected only once. This CDR3 is CASSQDFLGGAFF. The CDR3 nucleotides read TGCGCCAGCAGCCAAGATTTTTTGGGGGGGGCTTTCTTT. V gene TRBV4-1 combines with J gene TRBJ1-1; a weak D match, TRBD1 (5 bases). Germline CDR1 and CDR2: MGHRA and YSYEKL. With 0 bases removed from V and 11 bases from J, the gap between germline ends came to 13 bases. The CDR3 is made up of 13 amino acids.

The rearrangement links TRBV5-5 to TRBJ1-5; D call uncertain. The CDR3 length is 14 residues. The germline V gene has CDR1 SGHKS and CDR2 YYEKEE (reference sequence). The V and J ends lost 0 bases and 1 base respectively, with 5 bases between them. CDR3 residues: CASSLGPSNQPQHF. The CDR3 DNA follows: TGTGCCAGCAGCTTGGGACCCAGCAATCAGCCCCAGCATTTT.

The V gene is TRBV19, the J gene TRBJ2-5; D is perhaps TRBD2 (6 bases). The J call may be faulty, since TRBJ2-7 better matches the DNA end. The CDR3 has 14 amino acids. The germline CDR1 and CDR2 sequences are LNHDA and SQIVND (reference sequence). CDR3 in DNA: TGTGCCAGTAGTACCCTCCTAGCGTCTTACGAGCAGTACTTC. This sequence encodes CASSTLLASYEQYF.

The V gene is TRBV9, the J gene TRBJ2-5, with D unclear. This CDR3 contains 15 residues. V lost 0 bases and J lost 5, with 14 bases in between. Germline V gene data show CDR1 as SGDLS and CDR2 as YYNGEE. CDR3 amino acids: CASSVGVGLGETQYF. CDR3 coding DNA: TGTGCCAGCAGCGTAGGGGTGGGTCTAGGCGAGACCCAGTACTTC.

The chain combines TRBV5-5 with TRBJ1-2; no definite D call. V was cut by 1 base and J by 7 bases, with 17 bases left in between. This CDR3 comprises 15 residues. Germline V gene data show CDR1 as SGHKS and CDR2 as YYEKEE (reference sequence). CDR3 residues: CASSLRTAVVGGYTF. The DNA for the CDR3 is TGTGCCAGCAGCTTGAGGACGGCGGTCGTGGGTGGCTACACCTTC.

J is TRBJ2-3 and V is TRBV9, with D perhaps matching TRBD2 (6 bases). This CDR3 is built from 18 residues. Looked up from germline, CDR1 is SGDLS and CDR2 is YYNGEE. V lost 0 bases and J lost 3, with 20 bases in between. The CDR3 nucleotides are TGTGCCAGCAGCGTAGCTAGGACTATCTCACCGCTAACAGATACGCAGTATTTT. Translating gives CASSVARTISPLTDTQYF.

This sequence joins TRBV9 and TRBJ2-3; TRBD2 aligns across 7 bases. With V trimmed by 3 bases and J by 6 bases, 13 bases remained unmatched. Per germline, CDR1 SGDLS and CDR2 YYNGEE. CDR3 length equals 16 residues. CDR3 loop: CASSGPRGGGWDTQYF. In nucleotides, the CDR3 is TGTGCCAGCAGCGGGCCCCGTGGGGGAGGGTGGGATACGCAGTATTTT.

This sequence joins TRBV5-1 and TRBJ2-5, with D perhaps TRBD2 (5 bases). V was clipped by 1 base and J by 2 bases, with 12 bases between them. The CDR3 sequence is 15 residues long. Germline CDR1 reads SGHRS; CDR2 reads YFSETQ. The CDR3 sequence is CASSLRGSRQETQYF. The CDR3 DNA reads TGCGCCAGCAGCTTGCGAGGGTCGCGGCAAGAGACCCAGTACTTC.

The chain combines TRBV5-1 with TRBJ1-6; 7 bases align to TRBD1. The CDR3 is 14 amino acids. CDR1 and CDR2 from the germline V gene are SGHRS and YFSETQ. V was pared by 0 bases and J by 7 bases, with 1 base of the junction left unmatched. The CDR3, as DNA: TGCGCCAGCAGCTTGGGGGACAGAAATTCACCCCTCCACTTT. Translating it yields CASSLGDRNSPLHF.

The V gene is TRBV29-1, the J gene TRBJ1-1; D remains ambiguous. The germline CDR1 and CDR2 sequences are SQVTM and ANQGSEA. V was cut by 4 bases and J by 5 bases, with 8 bases left in between. This CDR3 is 11 amino acids long. The CDR3 protein is CSVVPRTEAFF. CDR3 DNA sequence: TGCAGCGTTGTGCCCAGGACTGAAGCTTTCTTT.